These 24 T cell receptor beta chains came from one sample sequenced in a study of TIL therapy for anti-PD-1-resistant metastatic lung cancer. The immunoSEQ assay was v3. The repertoire was sequenced with immunoSEQ multiplex PCR; TCRdb's copy has only in-frame clones and lacks some. The sample holds approximately 92,000 clones; 55% to 75% are singletons and the top ten take approximately 11%. Time point specified: pre-treatment sample, taken before nivolumab and TIL therapy. The tumor samples were excised metastases, mostly pleural nodules or supraclavicular lymph nodes. The input for sequencing was tumor tissue, taken at baseline. The receptors come from a person aged 25 to 79 with non-small cell lung cancer.

This clone was seen once. This chain uses TRBV4-3 with TRBJ2-5; D gene uncertain. With 1 base removed from V and 5 bases from J, the gap between germline ends came to 11 bases. The CDR3 sequence is 14 residues long. The V gene's germline CDR1 is LGHNA and CDR2 YSLEER. DNA for the CDR3: TGCGCCAGCAGCCAAGGATTCTCGTTTGAGACCCAGTACTTC. Encoded protein: CASSQGFSFETQYF.

This clone came up a few times. V gene TRBV28 combines with J gene TRBJ1-6; 9 bases match TRBD1. The germline V gene encodes CDR1 MDHEN and CDR2 SYDVKM. This CDR3 contains 13 residues. Germline trimming cut 8 bases from V and 7 bases from J; bases unmatched to any gene: 3. The CDR3 protein is CASQDRGNSPLHF. CDR3 DNA sequence: TGTGCCAGCCAGGACAGGGGAAATTCACCCCTCCACTTT.

V is TRBV7-9 and J is TRBJ1-1; D is perhaps TRBD1 (6 bases). This CDR3 contains 19 residues. The V gene's germline CDR1 is SEHNR and CDR2 FQNEAQ (reference sequence). The V end lost 4 bases, the J end lost 4 bases, and 28 bases lay between the germline ends. The CDR3 here is CASSSDPIGHSGVLTEAFF. Here the CDR3 DNA reads TGTGCCAGCAGCTCAGACCCTATCGGTCACTCAGGGGTTCTCACTGAAGCTTTCTTT.

This clone has more than one count but fewer than ten. The chain is built from TRBV6-6 and TRBJ1-5; 9 bases align to TRBD1. With V trimmed by 4 bases and J by 4 bases, 2 bases remained unmatched. CDR1 is MNHNY and CDR2 is SVGAGI in the germline V gene (reference sequence). This CDR3 has 14 amino acids. CDR3 protein: CASSSGTGNQPQHF. Here the CDR3 DNA reads TGTGCCAGCAGTTCCGGGACAGGGAATCAGCCCCAGCATTTT.

This chain uses TRBV27 with TRBJ1-1; D unclear. Germline V gene lookup returns CDR1 MNHEY and CDR2 SMNVEV (reference sequence). The CDR3 contains 14 residues. V was pared by 4 bases and J by 2 bases, with 11 bases between. The CDR3 DNA reads as TGTGCCAGCAGTTCCGGAGCGATAAACACTGAAGCTTTCTTT. Translating gives CASSSGAINTEAFF.

This chain joins TRBV4-3 and TRBJ2-7; 8 nucleotides line up with TRBD2. The J segment lost 7 bases and the V segment lost 3 bases, leaving 11 bases of the junction unmatched. The CDR3 consists of 15 residues. In germline, CDR1 is LGHNA, CDR2 YSLEER. Here the CDR3 DNA reads TGCGCCAGCAGCCAGTATAGCGGGGCCTTCTATGAGCAGTACTTC. Translation: CASSQYSGAFYEQYF.

The rearrangement uses TRBV18 and TRBJ2-7; 7 nucleotides line up with TRBD1. Losses at the gene ends were 3 bases for V and 2 bases for J; bases not matched to a gene: 7. This CDR3 contains 15 residues. From germline, CDR1 is KGHSH and CDR2 LQKENI. The CDR3: CASSPDRVGAYEQYF. For the CDR3, the DNA is TGTGCCAGCTCACCCGACAGGGTCGGGGCCTACGAGCAGTACTTC. Based on the CDR3 plus reference TRBV18 and TRBJ2-7, the full variable domain is NAGVMQNPRHLVRRRGQEARLRCSPMKGHSHVYWYRQLPEEGLKFMVYLQKENIIDESGMPKERFSAEFPKEGPSILRIQQVVRGDSAAYFCASSPDRVGAYEQYFGPGTRLTVT.

V and J are TRBV7-2 and TRBJ2-2; a weak D match, TRBD1 (6 bases). The CDR3 sequence is 15 residues long. V was clipped by 5 bases and J by 7 bases, with 17 bases between them. CDR1 and CDR2 from the germline V gene are SGHTA and FQGNSA. The CDR3 reads CASSTLGTSDGELFF. CDR3 DNA sequence: TGTGCCAGCAGCACACTCGGGACATCTGACGGGGAGCTGTTTTTT.

The sample holds a few counts of this clone. This sample includes further DNA sequences coding for the same CDR3. The chain is built from TRBV18 and TRBJ1-1; unclear D gene. V lost 2 bases and J lost 1, with 8 bases in between. Germline CDR1 is KGHSH and CDR2 is LQKENI. There are 14 residues in the CDR3. The CDR3 sequence: CASSPITRNTEAFF. The CDR3 DNA follows: TGTGCCAGCTCACCAATCACCCGGAACACTGAAGCTTTCTTT.

This clone was seen a few times. The V and J genes are TRBV7-6 and TRBJ2-7; D perhaps matches TRBD2 (5 bases). Trimming removed 1 base from V and 2 bases from J, with 12 bases in between. The CDR3 contains 15 residues. Germline CDR1 reads SGHVS; CDR2 reads FNYEAQ. CDR3 DNA: TGTGCCAGCAGCTTAGGAGGGTTGCTGACCTACGAGCAGTACTTC. This gives the protein CASSLGGLLTYEQYF. The variable domain in full, with the rest retrieved from reference TRBV7-6 and TRBJ2-7, is GAGVSQSPRYKVTKRGQDVALRCDPISGHVSLYWYRQALGQGPEFLTYFNYEAQQDKSGLPNDRFSAERPEGSISTLTIQRTEQRDSAMYRCASSLGGLLTYEQYFGPGTRLTVT.

The V and J genes are TRBV6-1 and TRBJ1-5, with D perhaps TRBD1 (6 bases). In germline, CDR1 is MNHNS, CDR2 SASEGT. The V end was cut by 1 base, the J end by 1 base, with 14 bases between. CDR3 length: 17 amino acids. CDR3 nucleotide sequence: TGTGCCAGCAGTGAAGTGCGAAACAGGGAAAGCAATCAGCCCCAGCATTTT. As protein: CASSEVRNRESNQPQHF.

The V and J genes are TRBV7-9 and TRBJ2-7, with D perhaps matching TRBD1 or TRBD2 (6 bases each). CDR3 length: 15 amino acids. The V gene lost 4 bases and the J gene lost 0 bases, with 13 bases spanning the gap. Germline CDR1 and CDR2: SEHNR and FQNEAQ (reference sequence). CDR3 bases: TGTGCCAGCAGCTCCTGGGGGGCCCGCTCCTACGAGCAGTACTTC. Translated, it gives CASSSWGARSYEQYF. The full variable domain, in which reference TRBV7-9 and TRBJ2-7 provide the parts outside the CDR3, is DTGVSQNPRHKITKRGQNVTFRCDPISEHNRLYWYRQTLGQGPEFLTYFQNEAQLEKSRLLSDRFSAERPKGSFSTLEIQRTEQGDSAMYLCASSSWGARSYEQYFGPGTRLTVT.

V gene TRBV11-2 combines with J gene TRBJ2-5, with D uncertain. This CDR3 is built from 14 residues. CDR1 and CDR2 from the germline V gene are SGHAT and FQNNGV. V gave up 3 bases and J gave up 2 bases, with 10 bases separating them. Here the CDR3 reads CASSFTGTQETQYF. The CDR3, as DNA: TGTGCCAGCAGCTTTACCGGTACTCAAGAGACCCAGTACTTC.

The chain is built from TRBV7-2 and TRBJ2-1, with D possibly TRBD2 on 6 matching bases. CDR3 length equals 16 residues. Trimming shortened V by 1 base and J by 6 bases, and 16 bases separated the two germline ends. Germline CDR1 reads SGHTA; CDR2 reads FQGNSA. DNA of the CDR3: TGTGCCAGCAGCTTAGTTCGGGACTCCCTTATCAATGAGCAGTTCTTC. Encoded protein: CASSLVRDSLINEQFF.

The chain recombines TRBV5-5 with TRBJ2-2; no clear D. Germline V lookup: CDR1 SGHKS, CDR2 YYEKEE (reference sequence). V gave up 0 bases and J gave up 2 bases, with 8 bases separating them. This CDR3 region has 15 residues. The CDR3 here is CASSLATVNTGELFF. In DNA, the CDR3 is TGTGCCAGCAGCTTGGCCACAGTTAACACCGGGGAGCTGTTTTTT.

The chain is built from TRBV19 and TRBJ2-7; 7 positions match TRBD1. With V trimmed by 4 bases and J by 2 bases, 5 bases remained unmatched. Germline V CDR1 and CDR2: LNHDA, SQIVND (reference sequence). This CDR3 spans 14 amino acids. CDR3 bases: TGTGCCAGTAGTAGGGGGACAGCGACCTACGAGCAGTACTTC. It translates to CASSRGTATYEQYF.

V is TRBV18 and J is TRBJ2-3; D call uncertain. The CDR3 is 15 amino acids. The germline V gene has CDR1 KGHSH and CDR2 LQKENI. Between the trimmed V and J ends, which lost 2 bases and 0 bases, there was a span of 9 bases. The CDR3 DNA follows: TGTGCCAGCTCACCATTACACTCTAGCACAGATACGCAGTATTTT. The encoded protein is CASSPLHSSTDTQYF.

A single count supports this clone. This chain links TRBV7-3 with TRBJ2-1; D is unresolved. Trimming removed 2 bases from V and 7 bases from J, with 9 bases in between. Germline V gene lookup returns CDR1 SGHTA and CDR2 FQGTGA. The CDR3 is 13 residues long. The CDR3, as DNA: TGTGCCAGCAGCTTATTTGAAGGAAATGAGCAGTTCTTC. This sequence encodes CASSLFEGNEQFF.

This clone has only a few counts. CDR3 in amino acids: CASSLLWTGFGTSGSLPDTQYF. As DNA, the CDR3 is TGTGCCAGCAGTCTCTTATGGACGGGCTTCGGGACTAGCGGGAGTTTGCCAGATACGCAGTATTTT. The chain joins TRBV27 to TRBJ2-3, with TRBD2 identical over 14 bases. V shed 5 bases and J 4 bases; nucleotides not matched to a gene: 23. The CDR3 is made up of 22 amino acids. Germline-derived CDR1 and CDR2 are MNHEY and SMNVEV (reference sequence).

J is TRBJ2-5 and V is TRBV7-2; a weak D match, TRBD1 (5 bases). V lost 5 bases and J lost 2, with 12 bases in between. The CDR3 is made up of 14 amino acids. Germline V gene data show CDR1 as SGHTA and CDR2 as FQGNSA. This CDR3 is CASSPGLAQETQYF. CDR3 sequence (DNA): TGTGCCAGCAGCCCAGGGCTGGCACAAGAGACCCAGTACTTC.

CDR3 sequence reads: CASSLGPLLYNEQFF. The CDR3 nucleotides read TGTGCCAGCAGTTTAGGGCCTCTCCTCTACAATGAGCAGTTCTTC. The chain combines TRBV27 with TRBJ2-1; D is unresolved. Between the trimmed V and J ends, which lost 2 bases and 3 bases, there was a span of 11 bases. The CDR3 runs 15 residues. Germline loops: CDR1 MNHEY, CDR2 SMNVEV (reference sequence).

The chain uses TRBV19 and TRBJ1-1; the D is unclear. The CDR3 runs to 14 residues. CDR1 is LNHDA, CDR2 SQIVND, per germline (reference sequence). The ends were cut back, 1 base at V and 6 bases at J, with 12 bases in the middle. CDR3 sequence reads: CASSIGRPVPEAFF. The CDR3 nucleotides are TGTGCCAGTAGTATAGGTCGGCCAGTTCCTGAAGCTTTCTTT.

CDR3 sequence reads: CATSDIRTGRNEQFF. The CDR3 DNA sequence: TGTGCCACCAGTGATATCCGGACAGGAAGGAATGAGCAGTTCTTC. V gene TRBV24-1 combines with J gene TRBJ2-1, with 7 positions matching TRBD1. The CDR3 covers 15 residues. Germline CDR1 reads KGHDR; CDR2 reads SFDVKD. Trimming took 3 bases from V and 7 from J; bases not matched to a gene: 8.

V is TRBV28 and J is TRBJ1-5, with a possible D match to TRBD1 (5 bases). V lost 5 bases and J lost 7, with 24 bases in between. The CDR3 totals 17 residues. Germline values: CDR1 MDHEN, CDR2 SYDVKM. CDR3 amino acids: CASSGGVSNRRGQPQHF. The CDR3 nucleotides are TGTGCCAGCAGTGGGGGGGTCTCAAACCGGCGGGGACAGCCCCAGCATTTT.